The present entry profiles one TCR beta chain with its context. Its antigen is unidentified. This sample is drawn from a study of T cells in narcolepsy. At the level of the study: Healthy controls were enrolled alongside patients with narcolepsy type 1 or type 2. The study's findings and limits: Healthy controls reportedly lacked the autoreactive clonotypes serially found in patients' blood. Comparing one patient's CSF and blood CD4+ clonotypes highlighted HCRT- and TRIB2-specific autoreactive clonotypes.

Sequencing was performed with immunoSEQ multiplex PCR; in TCRdb, only in-frame clones are kept and a portion is missing. The data hold about 32,000 clones, with 75% to 90% observed a single time. The V gene's germline CDR1 is MNHNS and CDR2 SASEGT. Trimming shortened V by 9 bases and J by 6 bases, and 23 bases separated the two germline ends. The CDR3 is made up of 15 amino acids. This sequence originates from a human donor in good health. The rearrangement joins TRBV6-1 to TRBJ1-2; D not certain. The sequenced sample was memory (CD45RA-) CD4+ T cells from blood. The CDR3 sequence: CASAREDIRLDGYTF. CDR3 in DNA: TGTGCCAGTGCACGTGAGGATATAAGGTTAGATGGCTACACCTTC.